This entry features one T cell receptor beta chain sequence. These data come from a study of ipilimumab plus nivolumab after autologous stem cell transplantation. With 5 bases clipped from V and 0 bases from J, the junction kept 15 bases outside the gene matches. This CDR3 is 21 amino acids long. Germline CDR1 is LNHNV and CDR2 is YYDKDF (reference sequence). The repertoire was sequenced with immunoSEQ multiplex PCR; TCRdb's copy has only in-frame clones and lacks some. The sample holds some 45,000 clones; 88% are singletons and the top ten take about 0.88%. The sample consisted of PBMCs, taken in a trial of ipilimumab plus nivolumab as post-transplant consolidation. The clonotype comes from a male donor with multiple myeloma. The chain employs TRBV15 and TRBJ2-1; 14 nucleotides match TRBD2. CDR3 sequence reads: CATSGFTGTSGRIGSYNEQFF. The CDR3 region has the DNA TGTGCCACCAGCGGTTTTACCGGGACTAGCGGGAGAATAGGCTCCTACAATGAGCAGTTCTTC.